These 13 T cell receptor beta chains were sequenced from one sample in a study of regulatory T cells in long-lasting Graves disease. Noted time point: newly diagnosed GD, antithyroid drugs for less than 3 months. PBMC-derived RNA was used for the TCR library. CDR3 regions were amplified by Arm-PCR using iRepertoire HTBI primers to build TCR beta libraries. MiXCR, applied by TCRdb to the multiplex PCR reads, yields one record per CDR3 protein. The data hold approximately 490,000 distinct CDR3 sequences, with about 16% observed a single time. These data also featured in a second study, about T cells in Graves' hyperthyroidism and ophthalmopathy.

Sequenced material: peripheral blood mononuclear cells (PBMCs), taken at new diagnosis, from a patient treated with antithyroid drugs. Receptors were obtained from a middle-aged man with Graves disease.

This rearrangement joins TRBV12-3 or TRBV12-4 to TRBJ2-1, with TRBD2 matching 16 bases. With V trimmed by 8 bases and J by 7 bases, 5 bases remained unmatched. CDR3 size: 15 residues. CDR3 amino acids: CASGGLAGGRNEQFF. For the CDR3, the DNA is TGTGCCAGCGGGGGACTAGCGGGAGGGCGGAATGAGCAGTTCTTC.

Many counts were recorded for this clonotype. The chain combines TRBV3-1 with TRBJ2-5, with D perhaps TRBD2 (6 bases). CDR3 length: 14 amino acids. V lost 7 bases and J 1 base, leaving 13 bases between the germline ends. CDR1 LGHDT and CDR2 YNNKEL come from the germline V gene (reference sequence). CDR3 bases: TGTGCCAGCAAAAATCGGGGGTCCCAAGAGACCCAGTACTTC. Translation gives CASKNRGSQETQYF.

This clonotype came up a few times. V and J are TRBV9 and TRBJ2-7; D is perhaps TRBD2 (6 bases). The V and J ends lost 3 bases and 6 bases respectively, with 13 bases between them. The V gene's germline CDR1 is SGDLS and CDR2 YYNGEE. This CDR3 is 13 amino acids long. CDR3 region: CASSGGTAREQYF. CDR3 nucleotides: TGTGCCAGCAGCGGCGGGACCGCGCGCGAGCAGTACTTC.

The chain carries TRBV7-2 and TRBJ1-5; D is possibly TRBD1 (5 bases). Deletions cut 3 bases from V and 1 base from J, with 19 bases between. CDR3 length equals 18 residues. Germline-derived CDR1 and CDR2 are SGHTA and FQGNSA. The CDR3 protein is CASSFTAGTLNSNQPQHF. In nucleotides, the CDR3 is TGTGCCAGCAGCTTTACGGCCGGGACCCTGAACAGCAATCAGCCCCAGCATTTT. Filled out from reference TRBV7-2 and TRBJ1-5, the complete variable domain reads GAGVSQSPSNKVTEKGKDVELRCDPISGHTALYWYRQSLGQGLEFLIYFQGNSAPDKSGLPSDRFSAERTGGSVSTLTIQRTQQEDSAVYLCASSFTAGTLNSNQPQHFGDGTRLSIL.

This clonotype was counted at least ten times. This chain's CDR3 is CATSDRTSAQETQYF. Written as DNA, the CDR3 is TGTGCCACCAGTGATCGGACTAGCGCCCAAGAGACCCAGTACTTC. The chain employs TRBV24-1 and TRBJ2-5; TRBD2 matches at 9 bases. The CDR3 covers 15 residues. Germline CDR1 is KGHDR and CDR2 is SFDVKD. Losses at the gene ends were 3 bases for V and 1 base for J; bases not matched to a gene: 2.

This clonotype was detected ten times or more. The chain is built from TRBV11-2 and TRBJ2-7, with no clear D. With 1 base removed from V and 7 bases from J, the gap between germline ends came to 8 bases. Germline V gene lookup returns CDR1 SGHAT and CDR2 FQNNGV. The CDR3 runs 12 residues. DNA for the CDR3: TGTGCCAGCAGCTTAGGATATCAGGAGCAGTACTTC. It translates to CASSLGYQEQYF.

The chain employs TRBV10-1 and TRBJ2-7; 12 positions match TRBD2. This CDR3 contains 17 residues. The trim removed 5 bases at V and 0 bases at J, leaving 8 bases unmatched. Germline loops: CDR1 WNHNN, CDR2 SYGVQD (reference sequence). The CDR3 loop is CASSNGLAGPPSYEQYF. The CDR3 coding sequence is TGCGCCAGCAGTAACGGACTAGCGGGACCCCCCTCCTACGAGCAGTACTTC.

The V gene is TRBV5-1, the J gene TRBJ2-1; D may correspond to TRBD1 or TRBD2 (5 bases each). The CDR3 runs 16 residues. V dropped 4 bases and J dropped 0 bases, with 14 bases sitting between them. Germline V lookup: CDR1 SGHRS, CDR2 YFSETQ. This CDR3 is CASSPGTQSSYNEQFF. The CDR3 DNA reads TGCGCCAGCAGCCCGGGGACCCAGAGCTCCTACAATGAGCAGTTCTTC.

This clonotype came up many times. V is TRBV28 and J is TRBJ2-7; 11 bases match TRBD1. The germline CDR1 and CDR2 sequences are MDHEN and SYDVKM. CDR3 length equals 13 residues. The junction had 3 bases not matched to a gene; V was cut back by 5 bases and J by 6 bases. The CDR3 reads CASSGQGASEQYF. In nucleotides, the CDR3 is TGTGCCAGCAGTGGACAGGGGGCAAGCGAGCAGTACTTC.

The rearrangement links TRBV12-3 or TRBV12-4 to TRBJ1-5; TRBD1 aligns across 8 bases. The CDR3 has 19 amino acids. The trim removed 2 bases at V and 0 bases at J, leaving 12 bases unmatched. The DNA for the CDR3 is TGTGCCAGCAGTTTATCCCAGGACAGGGTAAGCCCTAGCAATCAGCCCCAGCATTTT. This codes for CASSLSQDRVSPSNQPQHF.

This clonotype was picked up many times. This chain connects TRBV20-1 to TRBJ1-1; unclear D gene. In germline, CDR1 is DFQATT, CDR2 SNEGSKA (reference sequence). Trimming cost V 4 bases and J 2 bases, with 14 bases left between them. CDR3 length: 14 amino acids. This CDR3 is CSAMPLSGNTEAFF. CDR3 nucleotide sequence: TGCAGTGCTATGCCCCTTTCGGGAAACACTGAAGCTTTCTTT.

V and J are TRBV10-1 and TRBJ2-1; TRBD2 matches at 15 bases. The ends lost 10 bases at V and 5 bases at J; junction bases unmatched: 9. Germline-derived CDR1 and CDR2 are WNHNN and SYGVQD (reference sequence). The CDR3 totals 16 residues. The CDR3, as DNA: TGCGCCACCCGGGGGACTAGCGGGGGGCGTGACAATGAGCAGTTCTTC. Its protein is CATRGTSGGRDNEQFF.

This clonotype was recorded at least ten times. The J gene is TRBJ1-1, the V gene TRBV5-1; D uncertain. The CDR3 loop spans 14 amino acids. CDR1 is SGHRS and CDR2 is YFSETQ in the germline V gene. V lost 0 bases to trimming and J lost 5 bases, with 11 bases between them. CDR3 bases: TGCGCCAGCAGCTTGGACACGGGAGGGACTGAAGCTTTCTTT. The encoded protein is CASSLDTGGTEAFF. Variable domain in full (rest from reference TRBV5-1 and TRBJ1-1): KAGVTQTPRYLIKTRGQQVTLSCSPISGHRSVSWYQQTPGQGLQFLFEYFSETQRNKGNFPGRFSGRQFSNSRSEMNVSTLELGDSALYLCASSLDTGGTEAFFGQGTRLTVV.